The T cell receptor beta chain described here comes from a study of T cells in Graves' hyperthyroidism and ophthalmopathy. Germline V lookup: CDR1 LNHDA, CDR2 SQIVND (reference sequence). Trimming stripped 3 bases from V and 5 bases from J, with 8 bases between. The CDR3 length is 14 residues. Study conclusions and caveats: Most clonotypes expanded in thyroid above 0.001 were likewise present in blood.

Comments on this clonotype: Its antigen is unidentified. A read error may be the cause here, since a much bigger clone is one base away.

Researchers took RNA transcripts and amplified the TCR beta CDR3 regions from them. Using the HTBI primer set, a first-round RT-PCR was run on the TCR CDR3. TCRdb processed the multiplex PCR reads anew with MiXCR; each CDR3 protein has one entry. The sample contains around 700,000 distinct CDR3 sequences, around 40% of which appear only once. Sequences were obtained from blood. V is TRBV19 and J is TRBJ1-6; the D is unclear. The TCR comes from a woman aged 40 to 50 with Graves' hyperthyroidism. The CDR3 coding sequence is TGTGCCAGTAGTATTCAGCTCCATAATTCACCCCTCCACTTT. It is translated as CASSIQLHNSPLHF. The full variable domain, its missing parts supplied by reference TRBV19 and TRBJ1-6, is DGGITQSPKYLFRKEGQNVTLSCEQNLNHDAMYWYRQDPGQGLRLIYYSQIVNDFQKGDIAEGYSVSREKKESFPLTVTSAQKNPTAFYLCASSIQLHNSPLHFGNGTRLTVT.